Listed here are 6 T cell receptor beta chains from one sample, sequenced in a study of OX40 agonist ivuxolimab in advanced cancers. Profiled with immunoSEQ multiplex PCR; TCRdb holds only in-frame clones, not every one. This sample has about 77,000 clones, with roughly 91% found just once. Sequencing used CD4+ or CD8+ T cells sorted from blood, obtained in a trial of the OX40 agonist ivuxolimab. Source of these receptors: an adult with an advanced solid tumor such as melanoma, head and neck, liver or kidney cancer.

CDR3: CASSSGRAYEQYF. The CDR3 region has the DNA TGTGCCAGCAGCTCGGGACGGGCCTACGAGCAGTACTTC. The chain is built from TRBV7-9 and TRBJ2-5, with D perhaps given as TRBD1 or TRBD2 (5 bases each). The tail of the sequence fits TRBJ2-7 better, so the J call may be wrong. Germline CDR1 is SEHNR and CDR2 is FQNEAQ (reference sequence). The CDR3 totals 13 residues.

The chain employs TRBV10-3 and TRBJ2-1; D not resolved. CDR3 length equals 12 residues. Germline loops: CDR1 ENHRY, CDR2 SYGVKD. V shed 3 bases and J shed 6 bases, with 6 bases lying between them. This CDR3 is CAISDDTNEQFF. The CDR3 DNA sequence: TGTGCCATCAGTGACGATACCAATGAGCAGTTCTTC.

The DNA for the CDR3 is TGTGCCAGCAGCTTAGATCCAGGCTCCTACGAGCAGTACTTC. It is translated as CASSLDPGSYEQYF. The genes are TRBV7-2 and TRBJ2-7; D gene uncertain. Germline CDR1 is SGHTA and CDR2 is FQGNSA. Trimming shortened V by 1 base and J by 0 bases, and 7 bases separated the two germline ends. The CDR3 sequence is 14 residues long.

This sequence joins TRBV19 and TRBJ1-3; D is ambiguous. The germline V gene encodes CDR1 LNHDA and CDR2 SQIVND (reference sequence). Trimming cost V 5 bases and J 0 bases, with 11 bases left between them. CDR3 size: 15 residues. CDR3 sequence: CASSWTGTSGNTIYF. Here the CDR3 DNA reads TGTGCCAGTAGTTGGACCGGAACCTCTGGAAACACCATATATTTT.

The V gene is TRBV13, the J gene TRBJ2-3, with 12 bases fitting TRBD2. Germline CDR1 PRHDT, CDR2 FYEKMQ (reference sequence). There are 16 residues in the CDR3. With 1 base clipped from V and 4 bases from J, the junction kept 3 bases outside the gene matches. The chain's CDR3 is CASSLDPSGRADTQYF. The CDR3 nucleotides read TGTGCCAGCAGCTTAGATCCTAGCGGGAGGGCAGATACGCAGTATTTT.

The chain has TRBV6-1 and TRBJ2-3; D gene uncertain. With 3 bases removed from V and 1 base from J, the gap between germline ends came to 5 bases. Germline CDR1 and CDR2: MNHNS and SASEGT. The CDR3 covers 13 residues. The CDR3 region has the DNA TGTGCCAGCAGTGATCCTGGCACAGATACGCAGTATTTT. Its translation: CASSDPGTDTQYF.